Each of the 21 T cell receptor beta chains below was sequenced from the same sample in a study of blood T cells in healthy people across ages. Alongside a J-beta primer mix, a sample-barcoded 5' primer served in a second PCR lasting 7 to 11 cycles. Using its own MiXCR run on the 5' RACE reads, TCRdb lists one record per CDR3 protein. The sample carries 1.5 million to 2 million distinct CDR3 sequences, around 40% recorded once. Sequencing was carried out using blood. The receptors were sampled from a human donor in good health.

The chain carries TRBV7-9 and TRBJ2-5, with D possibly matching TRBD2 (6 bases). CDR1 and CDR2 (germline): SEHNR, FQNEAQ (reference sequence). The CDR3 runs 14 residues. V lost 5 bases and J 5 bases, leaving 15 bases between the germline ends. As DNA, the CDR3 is TGTGCCAGCAGCCTTTGGGGCAGCGGGGAGACCCAGTACTTC. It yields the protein CASSLWGSGETQYF.

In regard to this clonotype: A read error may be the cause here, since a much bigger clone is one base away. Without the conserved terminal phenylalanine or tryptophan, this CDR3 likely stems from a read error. CDR3 loop: CASSLGGQGNQPQHC. The CDR3 DNA is TGTGCCAGCAGTTTAGGGGGGCAGGGCAATCAGCCCCAGCATTGT. This chain joins TRBV12-3 or TRBV12-4 and TRBJ1-5; perhaps TRBD1 as D (6 bases). V gave up 1 base and J gave up 2 bases, with 9 bases separating them. CDR3 length: 15 residues.

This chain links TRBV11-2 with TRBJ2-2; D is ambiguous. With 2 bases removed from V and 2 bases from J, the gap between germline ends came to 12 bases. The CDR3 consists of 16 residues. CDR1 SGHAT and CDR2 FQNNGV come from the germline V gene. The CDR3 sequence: CASSLWEQPNTGELFF. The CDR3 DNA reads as TGTGCCAGCAGCTTATGGGAACAGCCAAACACCGGGGAGCTGTTTTTT.

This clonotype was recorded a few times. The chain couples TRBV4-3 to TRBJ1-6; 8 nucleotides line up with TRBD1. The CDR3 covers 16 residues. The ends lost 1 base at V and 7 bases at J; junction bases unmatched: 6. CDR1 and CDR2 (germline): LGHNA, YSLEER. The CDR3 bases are TGCGCCAGCAGCCAAGGGGCCAGGGGGCAGAATTCACCCCTCCACTTT. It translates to CASSQGARGQNSPLHF.

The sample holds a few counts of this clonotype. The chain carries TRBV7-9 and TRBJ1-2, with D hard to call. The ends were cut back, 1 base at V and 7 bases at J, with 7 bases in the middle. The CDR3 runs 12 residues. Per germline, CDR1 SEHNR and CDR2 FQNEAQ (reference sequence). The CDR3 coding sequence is TGTGCCAGCAGCTTAGGGTACCGTGGCTACACCTTC. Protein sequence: CASSLGYRGYTF.

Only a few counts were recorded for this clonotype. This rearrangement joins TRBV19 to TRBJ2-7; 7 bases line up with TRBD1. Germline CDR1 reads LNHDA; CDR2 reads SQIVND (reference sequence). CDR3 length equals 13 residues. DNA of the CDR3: TGTGCTTCAGGGGGAGATTCGGGATACGAGCAGTACTTC. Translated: CASGGDSGYEQYF.

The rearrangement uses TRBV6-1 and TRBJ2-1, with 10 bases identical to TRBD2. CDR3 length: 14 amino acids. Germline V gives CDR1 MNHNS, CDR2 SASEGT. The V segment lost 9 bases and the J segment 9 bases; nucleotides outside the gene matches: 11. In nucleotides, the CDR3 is TGTGCCAGTTACGGACTAGCGGTAATAAGTGAGCAGTTCTTC. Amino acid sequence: CASYGLAVISEQFF.

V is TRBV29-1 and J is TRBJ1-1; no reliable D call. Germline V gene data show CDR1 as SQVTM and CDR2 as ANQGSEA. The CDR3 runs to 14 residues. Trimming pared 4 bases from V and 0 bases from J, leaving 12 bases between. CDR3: CSVGWGGMNTEAFF. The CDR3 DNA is TGCAGCGTTGGTTGGGGAGGCATGAACACTGAAGCTTTCTTT.

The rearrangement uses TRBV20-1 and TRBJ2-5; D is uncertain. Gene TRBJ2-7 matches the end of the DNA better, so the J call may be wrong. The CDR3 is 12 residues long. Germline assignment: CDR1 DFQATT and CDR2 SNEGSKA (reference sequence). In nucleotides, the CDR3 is TGCAGTGCTAGGCGCCCTCCCTACGAGCAGTACTTC. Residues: CSARRPPYEQYF.

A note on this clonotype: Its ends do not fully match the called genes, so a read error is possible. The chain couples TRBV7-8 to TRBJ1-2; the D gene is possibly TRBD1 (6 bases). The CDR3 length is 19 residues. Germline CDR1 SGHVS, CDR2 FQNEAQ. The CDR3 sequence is CASSPTRLGTYRLLSGCTF. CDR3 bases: TGTGCCAGCAGCCCTACCAGACTAGGGACATATCGCTTACTGTCTGGCTGCACCTTC.

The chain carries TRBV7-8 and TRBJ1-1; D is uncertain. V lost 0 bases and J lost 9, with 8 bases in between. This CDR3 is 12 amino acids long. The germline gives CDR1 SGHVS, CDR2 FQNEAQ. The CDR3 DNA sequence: TGTGCCAGCAGCTTAGCGAAGGGTAAAGCTTTCTTT. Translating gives CASSLAKGKAFF.

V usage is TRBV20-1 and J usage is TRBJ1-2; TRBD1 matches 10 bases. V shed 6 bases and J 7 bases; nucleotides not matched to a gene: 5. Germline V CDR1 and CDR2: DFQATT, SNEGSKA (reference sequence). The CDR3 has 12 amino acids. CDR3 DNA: TGCAGTGCGCCGACAGGGGGCTCTGGCTACACCTTC. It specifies CSAPTGGSGYTF.

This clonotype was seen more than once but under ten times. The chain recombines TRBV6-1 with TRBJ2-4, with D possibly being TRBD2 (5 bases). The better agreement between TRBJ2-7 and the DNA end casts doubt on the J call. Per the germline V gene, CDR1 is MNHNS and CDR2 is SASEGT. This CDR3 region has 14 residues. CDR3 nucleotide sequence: TGTGCCAGCAGTGAAGCGGTGCGGGTGGGCGAGCAGTACTTC. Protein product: CASSEAVRVGEQYF.

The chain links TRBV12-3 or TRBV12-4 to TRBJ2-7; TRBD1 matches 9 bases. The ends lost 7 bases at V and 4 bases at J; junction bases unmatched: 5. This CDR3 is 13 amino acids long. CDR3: CASTLTGGYEQYF. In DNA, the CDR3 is TGTGCCAGCACGCTGACAGGGGGTTACGAGCAGTACTTC.

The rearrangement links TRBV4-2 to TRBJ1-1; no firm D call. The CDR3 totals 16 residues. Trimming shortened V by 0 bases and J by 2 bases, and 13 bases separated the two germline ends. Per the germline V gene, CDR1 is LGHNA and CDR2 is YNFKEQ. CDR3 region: CASSQDRVGRNTEAFF. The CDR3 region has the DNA TGTGCCAGCAGCCAAGATAGGGTAGGACGAAACACTGAAGCTTTCTTT.

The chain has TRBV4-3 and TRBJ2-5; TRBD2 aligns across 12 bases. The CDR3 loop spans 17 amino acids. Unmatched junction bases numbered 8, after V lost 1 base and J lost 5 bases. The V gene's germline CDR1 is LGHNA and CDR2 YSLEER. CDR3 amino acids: CASSQGTSGVWGETQYF. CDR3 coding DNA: TGCGCCAGCAGCCAAGGGACTAGCGGGGTCTGGGGGGAGACCCAGTACTTC.

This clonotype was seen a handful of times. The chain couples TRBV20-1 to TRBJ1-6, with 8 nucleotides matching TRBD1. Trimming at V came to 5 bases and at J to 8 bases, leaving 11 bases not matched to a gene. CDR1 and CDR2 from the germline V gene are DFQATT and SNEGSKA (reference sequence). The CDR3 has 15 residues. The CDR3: CSAQRETGAYSPLHF. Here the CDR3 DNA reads TGCAGTGCTCAGCGAGAGACAGGGGCATATTCACCCCTCCACTTT.

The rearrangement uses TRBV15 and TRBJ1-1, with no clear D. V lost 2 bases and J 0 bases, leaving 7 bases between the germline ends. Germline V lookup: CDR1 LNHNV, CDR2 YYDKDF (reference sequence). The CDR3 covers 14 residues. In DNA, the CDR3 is TGTGCCACCAGCAGATCGACCATGAACACTGAAGCTTTCTTT. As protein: CATSRSTMNTEAFF.

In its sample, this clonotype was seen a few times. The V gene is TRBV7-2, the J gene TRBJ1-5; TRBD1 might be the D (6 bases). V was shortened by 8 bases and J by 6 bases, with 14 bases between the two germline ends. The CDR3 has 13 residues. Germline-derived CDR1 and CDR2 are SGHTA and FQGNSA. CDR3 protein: CASGTGPFQPQHF. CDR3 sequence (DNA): TGTGCCAGCGGAACAGGGCCTTTTCAGCCCCAGCATTTT.

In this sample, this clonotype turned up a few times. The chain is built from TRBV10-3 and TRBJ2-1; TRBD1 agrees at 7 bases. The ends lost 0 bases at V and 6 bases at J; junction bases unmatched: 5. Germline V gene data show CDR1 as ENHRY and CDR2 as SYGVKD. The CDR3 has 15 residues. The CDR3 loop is CAISESRGPGNEQFF. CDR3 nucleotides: TGTGCCATCAGTGAGTCTAGGGGGCCTGGCAATGAGCAGTTCTTC.

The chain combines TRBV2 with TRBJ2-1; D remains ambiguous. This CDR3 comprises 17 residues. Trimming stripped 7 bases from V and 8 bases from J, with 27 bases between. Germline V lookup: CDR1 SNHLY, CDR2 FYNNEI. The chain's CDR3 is CASILPGDGIPSYEQFF. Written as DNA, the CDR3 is TGTGCCAGCATCCTTCCTGGGGATGGAATCCCGTCTTATGAGCAGTTCTTC.